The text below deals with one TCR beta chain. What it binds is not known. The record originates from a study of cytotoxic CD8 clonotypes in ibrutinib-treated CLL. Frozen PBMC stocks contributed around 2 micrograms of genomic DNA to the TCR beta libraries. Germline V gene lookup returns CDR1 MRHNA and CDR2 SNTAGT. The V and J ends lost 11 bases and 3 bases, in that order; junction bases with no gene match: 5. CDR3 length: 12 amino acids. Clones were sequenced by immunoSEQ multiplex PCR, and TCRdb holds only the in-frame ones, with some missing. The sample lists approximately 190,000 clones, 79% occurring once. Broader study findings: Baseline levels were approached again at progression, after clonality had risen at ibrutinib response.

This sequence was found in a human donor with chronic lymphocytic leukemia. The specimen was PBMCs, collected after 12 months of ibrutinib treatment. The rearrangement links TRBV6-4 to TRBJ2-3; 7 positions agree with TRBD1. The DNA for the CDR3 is TGTGCCGGCGACAGGGTGACAGATACGCAGTATTTT. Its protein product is CAGDRVTDTQYF.